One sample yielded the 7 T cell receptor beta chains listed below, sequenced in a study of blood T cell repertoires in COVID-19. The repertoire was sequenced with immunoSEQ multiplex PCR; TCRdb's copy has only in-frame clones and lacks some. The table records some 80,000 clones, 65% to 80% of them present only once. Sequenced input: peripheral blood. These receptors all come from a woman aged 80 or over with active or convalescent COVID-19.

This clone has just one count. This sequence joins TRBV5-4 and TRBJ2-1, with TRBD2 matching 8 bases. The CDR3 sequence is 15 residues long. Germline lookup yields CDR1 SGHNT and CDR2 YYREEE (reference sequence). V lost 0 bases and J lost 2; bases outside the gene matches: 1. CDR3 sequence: CASSLAGGTYNEQFF. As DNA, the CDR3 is TGTGCCAGCAGCTTGGCGGGGGGGACCTACAATGAGCAGTTCTTC.

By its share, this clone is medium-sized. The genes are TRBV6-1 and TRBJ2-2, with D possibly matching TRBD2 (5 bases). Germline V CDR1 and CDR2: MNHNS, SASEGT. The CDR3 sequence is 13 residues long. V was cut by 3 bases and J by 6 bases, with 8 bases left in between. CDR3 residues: CASSDEGSGELFF. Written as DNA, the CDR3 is TGTGCCAGCAGTGACGAGGGTTCCGGGGAGCTGTTTTTT.

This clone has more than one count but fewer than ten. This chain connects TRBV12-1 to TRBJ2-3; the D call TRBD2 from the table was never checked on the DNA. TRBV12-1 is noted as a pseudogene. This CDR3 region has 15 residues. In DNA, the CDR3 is TGTGCCAGCAGCCCCCCCACGGGGGACACAGATACGCAGTATTTT. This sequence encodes CASSPPTGDTDTQYF.

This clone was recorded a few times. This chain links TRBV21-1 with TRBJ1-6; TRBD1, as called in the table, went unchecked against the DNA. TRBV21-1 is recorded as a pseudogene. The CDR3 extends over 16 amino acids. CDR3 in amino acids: CASSSGQGAHNSPLHF. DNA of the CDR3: TGTGCCAGCAGCAGCGGACAGGGGGCGCATAATTCACCCCTCCACTTT.

CDR3 DNA sequence: TGTGCCAGCAGCTTAGCAGTGGGTTTAGCGGGGTCCCTAGCCGAGCAGTACTTC. Translated: CASSLAVGLAGSLAEQYF. The chain has TRBV7-2 and TRBJ2-7; 8 bases are shared with TRBD2. Germline lookup yields CDR1 SGHTA and CDR2 FQGNSA. There are 18 residues in the CDR3. V lost 0 bases, J lost 6 bases, and 16 bases stayed unmatched.

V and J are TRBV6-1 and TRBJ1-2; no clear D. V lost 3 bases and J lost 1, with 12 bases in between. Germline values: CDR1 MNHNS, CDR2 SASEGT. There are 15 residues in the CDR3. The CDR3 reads CASSDPRGLNYGYTF. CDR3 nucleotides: TGTGCCAGCAGTGATCCACGGGGTCTTAACTATGGCTACACCTTC.

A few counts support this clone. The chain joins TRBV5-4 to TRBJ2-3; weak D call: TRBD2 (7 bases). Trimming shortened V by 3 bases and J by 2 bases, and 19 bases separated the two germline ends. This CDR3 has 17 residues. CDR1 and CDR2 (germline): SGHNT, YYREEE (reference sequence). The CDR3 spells CASSSGVGGQHTDTQYF. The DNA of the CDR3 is TGTGCCAGCAGCTCGGGCGTGGGGGGGCAACACACAGATACGCAGTATTTT.